This T cell receptor (beta chain) was sequenced during a study of circulating CD8 cells and anti-PD-1 response in melanoma. Across the whole study: Patients received intravenous nivolumab, 3 mg/kg, every 2 weeks.

In its sample, this clonotype ranks as large. The QIAseq Immune Repertoire TCR panel built the libraries from around 15 ng of total RNA. TCRdb independently ran MiXCR on the reads; one entry per CDR3 protein. The table lists around 540 distinct CDR3 sequences, approximately 10% of them singletons. Live CD3+CD8+TCRalphabeta+ cells were sorted into four subsets by PD-1 and/or TIGIT. This receptor was taken from a human donor with melanoma. Sequences were derived from CD8+ T cells from PBMCs, sampled at baseline or after one month of anti-PD-1 therapy (not recorded which).

Here the CDR3 DNA reads TGCAGCGCTGATGACAGGCCTGGGTCTGATACGCAGTATTTT. This sequence encodes CSADDRPGSDTQYF. J is TRBJ2-3 and V is TRBV29-1; weak D call: TRBD1 (6 bases). Trimming shortened V by 7 bases and J by 6 bases, and 20 bases separated the two germline ends. CDR1 is SQVTM and CDR2 is ANQGSEA in the germline V gene. This CDR3 region has 14 residues.